The next 22 T cell receptor beta chains were all read from a single sample in a study of glioma-infiltrating T cells after dendritic cell vaccination. The data were produced by immunoSEQ multiplex PCR, yet TCRdb's version contains in-frame clones alone and is incomplete. The profile covers over 80,000 clones, with 75% to 85% appearing a single time and over 2% taken by the ten largest. Described time point: after dendritic cell vaccination, including at tumor progression/relapse. Sequenced here: blood, sampled after dendritic cell vaccination. The receptors derive from a human donor with glioblastoma.

The chain is built from TRBV29-1 and TRBJ2-3; possible D gene TRBD2, 6 bases. V shed 3 bases and J shed 4 bases, with 11 bases lying between them. This CDR3 comprises 13 residues. The germline CDR1 and CDR2 sequences are SQVTM and ANQGSEA. The CDR3 region is CSVDFGSSDTQYF. Here the CDR3 DNA reads TGCAGCGTTGACTTCGGGAGTTCAGATACGCAGTATTTT.

The genes are TRBV7-8 and TRBJ2-7; the D gene is possibly TRBD2 (5 bases). The V and J ends lost 4 bases and 0 bases respectively, with 10 bases between them. CDR1 is SGHVS, CDR2 FQNEAQ, per germline. The CDR3 covers 14 residues. CDR3 amino acids: CASSSDFSSYEQYF. The CDR3 DNA reads as TGTGCCAGCAGCTCGGACTTTAGCTCCTACGAGCAGTACTTC.

This chain links TRBV19 with TRBJ2-1; 12 bases are a match to TRBD2. This CDR3 spans 16 amino acids. The trim removed 4 bases at V and 7 bases at J, leaving 8 bases unmatched. Germline V gene sequence: CDR1 LNHDA, CDR2 SQIVND (reference sequence). CDR3 in DNA: TGTGCCAGTAGTAGCGAGCTAGCGGGAGGGTGGAATGAGCAGTTCTTC. Amino acid sequence: CASSSELAGGWNEQFF.

The chain combines TRBV7-9 with TRBJ2-5, with D hard to call. In germline, CDR1 is SEHNR, CDR2 FQNEAQ (reference sequence). The V end lost 1 base, the J end lost 0 bases, and 3 bases lay between the germline ends. The CDR3 totals 13 residues. CDR3 in DNA: TGTGCCAGCAGCTTAGACTACCAAGAGACCCAGTACTTC. It codes for CASSLDYQETQYF.

V usage is TRBV5-1 and J usage is TRBJ2-2; 12 bases line up with TRBD1. CDR1 SGHRS and CDR2 YFSETQ come from the germline V gene. The CDR3 totals 16 residues. V dropped 4 bases and J dropped 2; count of bases not matched to a gene: 3. Here the CDR3 reads CASSPGTGGNTGELFF. Here the CDR3 DNA reads TGCGCCAGCAGCCCGGGGACAGGGGGCAACACCGGGGAGCTGTTTTTT.

J is TRBJ1-4 and V is TRBV5-4; 7 bases are shared with TRBD1. The CDR3 has 16 amino acids. After removal of 5 bases from V and 0 bases from J, the junction contained 7 bases not matched to a gene. CDR1 and CDR2 from the germline V gene are SGHNT and YYREEE (reference sequence). This CDR3 reads CASSRDRGSTNEKLFF. CDR3 DNA sequence: TGTGCCAGCAGTAGGGACAGAGGATCAACTAATGAAAAACTGTTTTTT.

V usage is TRBV4-2 and J usage is TRBJ1-4, with 7 bases aligning to TRBD1. The CDR3 spans 14 residues. In germline, CDR1 is LGHNA, CDR2 YNFKEQ. V trimming: 0 bases; J trimming: 13 bases; junction bases outside the gene matches: 8. CDR3 DNA sequence: TGTGCCAGCAGCCAAGAAGGGGGCGGGGAAGGACTGTTTTTT. Its translation is CASSQEGGGEGLFF.

The gene calls are TRBV6-1 and TRBJ2-1; TRBD2 agrees at 7 bases. V lost 4 bases and J lost 9; bases outside the gene matches: 12. Germline CDR1 MNHNS, CDR2 SASEGT. The CDR3 covers 15 residues. The CDR3 nucleotides read TGTGCCAGCAGTGGGGGAGGGTTTCAGTCAGGTGAGCAGTTCTTC. It codes for CASSGGGFQSGEQFF.

This clone was counted between two and nine times. This chain connects TRBV5-1 to TRBJ1-2, with D unresolved. The CDR3 totals 18 residues. V lost 4 bases, J lost 0 bases, and 22 bases lay in between. The germline V gene has CDR1 SGHRS and CDR2 YFSETQ. The DNA of the CDR3 is TGCGCCAGCAGCGCGGGAATTATTTTCATGGCCGCTAACTATGGCTACACCTTC. Its protein is CASSAGIIFMAANYGYTF.

The CDR3 region is CSVPGGTSGSTDTQYF. CDR3 bases: TGCAGCGTTCCGGGAGGGACTAGCGGTAGCACAGATACGCAGTATTTT. The chain combines TRBV29-1 with TRBJ2-3, with 11 bases identical to TRBD2. The CDR3 has 16 residues. Losses at the gene ends were 5 bases for V and 0 bases for J; bases not matched to a gene: 7. Germline assignment: CDR1 SQVTM and CDR2 ANQGSEA.

The rearrangement joins TRBV19 to TRBJ1-2, with 8 bases that match TRBD1. Germline CDR1 reads LNHDA; CDR2 reads SQIVND (reference sequence). V was pared by 8 bases and J by 4 bases, with 3 bases of the junction left unmatched. The CDR3 is 12 residues long. The CDR3 region is CASGTGGYGYTF. The CDR3 DNA sequence: TGTGCCAGTGGAACAGGGGGCTATGGCTACACCTTC.

The chain couples TRBV19 to TRBJ1-2; no reliable D call. Germline CDR1 and CDR2: LNHDA and SQIVND (reference sequence). Trimming stripped 4 bases from V and 4 bases from J, with 16 bases between. This CDR3 is built from 15 residues. CDR3: CASSTTVATLYGYTF. DNA for the CDR3: TGTGCCAGTAGTACCACAGTGGCCACCCTCTATGGCTACACCTTC.

This chain uses TRBV6-1 with TRBJ2-7; 12 bases are shared with TRBD1. The CDR3 has 15 amino acids. CDR1 is MNHNS and CDR2 is SASEGT in the germline V gene. V trimming: 6 bases; J trimming: 7 bases; junction bases outside the gene matches: 10. The CDR3 region is CASRVEGTGGEEQYF. The CDR3 nucleotides are TGTGCCAGCAGGGTGGAAGGGACAGGGGGCGAGGAGCAGTACTTC.

The chain has TRBV5-1 and TRBJ1-2, with D perhaps matching TRBD1 (5 bases). There are 14 residues in the CDR3. Germline assignment: CDR1 SGHRS and CDR2 YFSETQ. V lost 1 base and J lost 8, with 15 bases in between. Here the CDR3 DNA reads TGCGCCAGCAGCTTGACCCAGGGTGTGGAGGGCTACACCTTC. The encoded protein is CASSLTQGVEGYTF.

V is TRBV19 and J is TRBJ2-3; D ambiguous. The germline V gene has CDR1 LNHDA and CDR2 SQIVND (reference sequence). Between the trimmed V and J ends, which lost 3 bases and 2 bases, there was a span of 12 bases. The CDR3 runs 15 residues. For the CDR3, the DNA is TGTGCCAGTAGTATGGCCAGGCGCAACACAGATACGCAGTATTTT. Amino acids: CASSMARRNTDTQYF. The full variable domain, in which reference TRBV19 and TRBJ2-3 provide the parts outside the CDR3, is DGGITQSPKYLFRKEGQNVTLSCEQNLNHDAMYWYRQDPGQGLRLIYYSQIVNDFQKGDIAEGYSVSREKKESFPLTVTSAQKNPTAFYLCASSMARRNTDTQYFGPGTRLTVL.

The J gene is TRBJ1-1, the V gene TRBV5-6; 7 bases map to TRBD1. The CDR3 is 17 amino acids. Germline V gene data show CDR1 as SGHDT and CDR2 as YYEEEE. V lost 4 bases and J lost 0; bases outside the gene matches: 12. The CDR3 loop reads CASSPQGETYMNTEAFF. CDR3 nucleotides: TGTGCCAGCAGCCCCCAGGGGGAAACCTACATGAACACTGAAGCTTTCTTT. The whole variable domain, filled in from reference TRBV5-6 and TRBJ1-1, reads DAGVTQSPTHLIKTRGQQVTLRCSPKSGHDTVSWYQQALGQGPQFIFQYYEEEERQRGNFPDRFSGHQFPNYSSELNVNALLLGDSALYLCASSPQGETYMNTEAFFGQGTRLTVV.

J is TRBJ1-6 and V is TRBV5-1; 10 bases are a match to TRBD1. After removal of 4 bases from V and 0 bases from J, the junction contained 7 bases not matched to a gene. CDR3 length equals 18 residues. The V gene's germline CDR1 is SGHRS and CDR2 YFSETQ. CDR3 sequence reads: CASSRGQGDSSYNSPLHF. The DNA of the CDR3 is TGCGCCAGCAGCCGAGGACAGGGGGATAGCTCCTATAATTCACCCCTCCACTTT.

The chain uses TRBV25-1 and TRBJ2-6; 10 nucleotides align to TRBD1. This CDR3 has 17 amino acids. After removal of 4 bases from V and 3 bases from J, the junction contained 6 bases not matched to a gene. Germline V gives CDR1 MGHDK, CDR2 SYGVNS. The CDR3 protein is CASSAWDRGGGANVLTF. In DNA, the CDR3 is TGTGCCAGCAGTGCCTGGGACAGGGGAGGTGGGGCCAACGTCCTGACTTTC.

J is TRBJ1-1 and V is TRBV6-5; 7 bases map to TRBD1. Germline CDR1 is MNHEY and CDR2 is SVGAGI. The CDR3 has 13 amino acids. The V and J ends lost 6 bases and 12 bases, in that order; junction bases with no gene match: 13. CDR3 sequence reads: CASRRKTGAPTFF. The CDR3 coding sequence is TGTGCCAGCAGACGTAAAACAGGGGCCCCAACTTTCTTT.

This clone was detected only a few times. J is TRBJ2-6 and V is TRBV5-4; maybe TRBD1 (5 bases). Germline CDR1 and CDR2: SGHNT and YYREEE (reference sequence). The V end lost 7 bases, the J end lost 4 bases, and 21 bases lay between the germline ends. CDR3 length: 17 amino acids. The CDR3 region has the DNA TGTGCCAGCCGTTTGTTGGGGCCCAGCCAGGGGGCCAACGTCCTGACTTTC. This translates into CASRLLGPSQGANVLTF.

Only a few counts were recorded for this clone. The J gene is TRBJ2-1, the V gene TRBV15, with TRBD1 as a possible D gene (6 bases). Germline-derived CDR1 and CDR2 are LNHNV and YYDKDF (reference sequence). This CDR3 is built from 15 residues. V lost 5 bases to trimming and J lost 1 base, with 12 bases between them. The CDR3, as DNA: TGTGCCACCAGCTTAGACAGGAATTCCTACAATGAGCAGTTCTTC. It yields the protein CATSLDRNSYNEQFF.

V usage is TRBV5-1 and J usage is TRBJ1-6; D possibly corresponds to TRBD1 (6 bases). CDR1 and CDR2 from the germline V gene are SGHRS and YFSETQ. This CDR3 region has 15 residues. V was cut by 2 bases and J by 5 bases, with 11 bases left in between. The CDR3, as DNA: TGCGCCAGCAGCTTAGGACAGACCAATAATTCACCCCTCCACTTT. As protein: CASSLGQTNNSPLHF.